The 30 T cell receptor beta chains in this list originate from one sample, sequenced in a study of T cell responses to AZD1222 COVID-19 vaccine. Sequenced by immunoSEQ multiplex PCR; TCRdb stores in-frame clones only, minus some. This sample has about 140,000 clones, with about nine tenths found just once. The sample consisted of peripheral blood, taken on day 0 of AZD1222 vaccination. These receptors originate from an adult in good health.

The V gene is TRBV29-1, the J gene TRBJ1-2; 9 bases map to TRBD1. This CDR3 has 13 amino acids. J was trimmed by 5 bases and V by 5 bases; bases with no gene match: 6. Germline assignment: CDR1 SQVTM and CDR2 ANQGSEA. Written as DNA, the CDR3 is TGCAGCGTTTTGACAGGGGGGACGTATGGCTACACCTTC. This encodes CSVLTGGTYGYTF.

The V call is TRBV30, the J call TRBJ1-5; D unclear. The CDR3 is 14 residues long. V was pared by 2 bases and J by 3 bases, with 11 bases between. Germline CDR1 GTSNPN, CDR2 SVGIG (reference sequence). CDR3 bases: TGTGCCTGGAGTTCGGCAGTCTCCAATCAGCCCCAGCATTTT. Amino acid sequence: CAWSSAVSNQPQHF.

The rearrangement uses TRBV29-1 and TRBJ1-2, with D unresolved. Trimming removed 4 bases from V and 2 bases from J, with 11 bases in between. This CDR3 contains 13 residues. CDR1 and CDR2 from the germline V gene are SQVTM and ANQGSEA. This chain's CDR3 is CSVVRQANYGYTF. In DNA form, the CDR3 reads TGCAGCGTTGTACGGCAGGCGAACTATGGCTACACCTTC.

CDR3 sequence reads: CASSFSNSPLHF. The CDR3 DNA reads as TGTGCCAGCAGTTTTTCAAATTCACCCCTCCACTTT. The chain uses TRBV27 and TRBJ1-6; D is undetermined. This CDR3 has 12 residues. Germline lookup yields CDR1 MNHEY and CDR2 SMNVEV (reference sequence). V was pared by 3 bases and J by 7 bases, with 4 bases between.

DNA of the CDR3: TGTGCCAGCAGTGAAGGTGAAGGCTACTCCTACGAGCAGTACTTC. This translates into CASSEGEGYSYEQYF. The chain carries TRBV6-1 and TRBJ2-7; D gene ambiguous. Germline assignment: CDR1 MNHNS and CDR2 SASEGT. V lost 1 base and J lost 0, with 10 bases in between. The CDR3 has 15 residues.

The rearrangement uses TRBV28 and TRBJ1-6; D might be TRBD1 (5 bases). The CDR3 is 15 amino acids. V lost 5 bases and J 6 bases, leaving 14 bases between the germline ends. Germline V gene lookup returns CDR1 MDHEN and CDR2 SYDVKM. The CDR3: CASSQRGFFNSPLHF. The CDR3 DNA reads as TGTGCCAGCAGTCAAAGGGGTTTCTTTAATTCACCCCTCCACTTT.

V is TRBV18 and J is TRBJ1-6; D might be TRBD1 (5 bases). CDR3 length: 15 residues. Trimming stripped 4 bases from V and 7 bases from J, with 14 bases between. Germline-derived CDR1 and CDR2 are KGHSH and LQKENI. CDR3 amino acids: CASSQDSGGNSPLHF. Here the CDR3 DNA reads TGTGCCAGCTCACAAGACAGCGGCGGGAATTCACCCCTCCACTTT.

This clone was observed a single time. The V and J genes are TRBV4-1 and TRBJ1-5, with no clear D. The germline V and J ends were trimmed by 4 bases and 0 bases, with 16 bases remaining between them. Germline assignment: CDR1 MGHRA and CDR2 YSYEKL. This CDR3 contains 17 residues. CDR3 bases: TGCGCCAGCAGCCCGGACTCTAAGGGCTATAGCAATCAGCCCCAGCATTTT. Its protein is CASSPDSKGYSNQPQHF.

The V gene is TRBV19, the J gene TRBJ2-3; unclear D gene. Trimming stripped 5 bases from V and 1 base from J, with 10 bases between. The germline V gene encodes CDR1 LNHDA and CDR2 SQIVND (reference sequence). The CDR3 extends over 14 amino acids. The chain's CDR3 is CASSAGWGTDTQYF. CDR3 DNA sequence: TGTGCCAGTAGTGCCGGCTGGGGCACAGATACGCAGTATTTT.

This clone turned up a few times. The V call is TRBV7-9, the J call TRBJ1-1; D gene unclear. Deletions cut 5 bases from V and 4 bases from J, with 8 bases between. The CDR3 runs to 12 residues. CDR1 and CDR2 (germline): SEHNR, FQNEAQ (reference sequence). CDR3 in DNA: TGTGCCAGCAGCAGTAGGACCACTGAAGCTTTCTTT. It is translated as CASSSRTTEAFF.

This chain connects TRBV4-1 to TRBJ2-2, with D perhaps TRBD2 (7 bases). CDR1 is MGHRA and CDR2 is YSYEKL in the germline V gene. Trimming removed 4 bases from V and 4 bases from J, with 16 bases in between. There are 16 residues in the CDR3. The chain's CDR3 is CASSLSGGGSTGELFF. Here the CDR3 DNA reads TGCGCCAGCAGCCTTTCGGGGGGCGGGAGCACCGGGGAGCTGTTTTTT.

The chain uses TRBV25-1 and TRBJ2-2; unclear D gene. The CDR3 runs 12 residues. Trimming shortened V by 6 bases and J by 5 bases, and 7 bases separated the two germline ends. The germline CDR1 and CDR2 sequences are MGHDK and SYGVNS. The CDR3 bases are TGTGCCAGCAGACAACCAACCGGGGAGCTGTTTTTT. Residues: CASRQPTGELFF.

The rearrangement links TRBV2 to TRBJ2-7, with D perhaps matching TRBD2 (6 bases). CDR1 is SNHLY, CDR2 FYNNEI, per germline. The CDR3 runs 12 residues. V lost 6 bases and J lost 3, with 9 bases in between. The CDR3 coding sequence is TGTGCCAGCAGGGTCGGGGGCTACGAGCAGTACTTC. The encoded protein is CASRVGGYEQYF. Full variable domain (rest looked up from reference TRBV2 and TRBJ2-7): EPEVTQTPSHQVTQMGQEVILRCVPISNHLYFYWYRQILGQKVEFLVSFYNNEISEKSEIFDDQFSVERPDGSNFTLKIRSTKLEDSAMYFCASRVGGYEQYFGPGTRLTVT.

The V gene is TRBV11-3, the J gene TRBJ2-2; D could derive from TRBD1 or TRBD2 (6 bases each). Germline V gene lookup returns CDR1 SGHNT and CDR2 YENEEA. This CDR3 is 15 amino acids long. Trimming took 5 bases from V and 2 from J, leaving 12 bases between them. For the CDR3, the DNA is TGTGCCAGCAGCAGTGGGGGGCGTAACACCGGGGAGCTGTTTTTT. Its translation: CASSSGGRNTGELFF.

This clone was seen more than once but under ten times. The J gene is TRBJ1-1, the V gene TRBV30; D possibly corresponds to TRBD1 (6 bases). Trimming took off 0 bases at V and 0 bases at J, with 17 bases between the two ends. Germline V CDR1 and CDR2: GTSNPN, SVGIG (reference sequence). There are 17 residues in the CDR3. The CDR3 region has the DNA TGTGCCTGGAGTGTATGGGGGCGGGGATCCATGAACACTGAAGCTTTCTTT. Translation: CAWSVWGRGSMNTEAFF.

This chain joins TRBV10-2 and TRBJ2-1; TRBD1 might be the D (6 bases). The germline gives CDR1 WSHSY, CDR2 SAAADI. Trimming took off 7 bases at V and 0 bases at J, with 13 bases between the two ends. The CDR3 is made up of 15 amino acids. CDR3 bases: TGCGCCAGCATCAGGGGTTCCGGCTCCTACAATGAGCAGTTCTTC. Encoded protein: CASIRGSGSYNEQFF.

The chain links TRBV19 to TRBJ1-2; D is uncertain. CDR3 length: 14 amino acids. Germline V CDR1 and CDR2: LNHDA, SQIVND (reference sequence). The germline V and J ends were trimmed by 4 bases and 2 bases, with 11 bases remaining between them. The CDR3 loop is CASSTPGSNYGYTF. For the CDR3, the DNA is TGTGCCAGTAGTACCCCGGGGTCAAACTATGGCTACACCTTC.

V and J are TRBV5-4 and TRBJ1-3; perhaps TRBD1 as D (6 bases). The CDR3 has 16 residues. V was clipped by 0 bases and J by 3 bases, with 13 bases between them. The germline V gene encodes CDR1 SGHNT and CDR2 YYREEE (reference sequence). The CDR3, as DNA: TGTGCCAGCAGCTTGGGCGGGGGCCTAGTTGGAAACACCATATATTTT. This gives the protein CASSLGGGLVGNTIYF.

The chain links TRBV9 to TRBJ2-1; 11 bases line up with TRBD2. The CDR3 has 21 amino acids. In germline, CDR1 is SGDLS, CDR2 YYNGEE. Unmatched junction bases numbered 19, after V lost 5 bases and J lost 0 bases. CDR3 loop: CASSENLGTSGLQSSYNEQFF. The CDR3 DNA reads TGTGCCAGCAGTGAAAACTTAGGGACTAGCGGACTTCAGAGCTCCTACAATGAGCAGTTCTTC.

This chain connects TRBV28 to TRBJ1-2; D possibly corresponds to TRBD1 (5 bases). Germline CDR1 and CDR2: MDHEN and SYDVKM. This CDR3 contains 16 residues. Deletions cut 4 bases from V and 5 bases from J, with 20 bases between. The CDR3 DNA reads TGTGCCAGCAGTTACACTATCGGGCAGGGTAATTATGGCTACACCTTC. Protein sequence: CASSYTIGQGNYGYTF.

The V and J genes are TRBV19 and TRBJ2-5, with D unclear. Germline CDR1 LNHDA, CDR2 SQIVND (reference sequence). The CDR3 consists of 14 residues. V lost 1 base and J 2 bases, leaving 8 bases between the germline ends. Written as DNA, the CDR3 is TGTGCCAGTAGTATAGCTGGAACACAAGAGACCCAGTACTTC. It translates to CASSIAGTQETQYF.

The V and J genes are TRBV28 and TRBJ2-5, with unresolved D. Trimming shortened V by 2 bases and J by 4 bases, and 11 bases separated the two germline ends. Germline loops: CDR1 MDHEN, CDR2 SYDVKM. The CDR3 is made up of 14 amino acids. The CDR3 loop is CASSLDEVAETQYF. DNA of the CDR3: TGTGCCAGCAGTTTAGACGAGGTTGCAGAGACCCAGTACTTC.

The chain combines TRBV5-1 with TRBJ2-1; 9 nucleotides align to TRBD2. Unmatched junction bases numbered 4, after V lost 0 bases and J lost 9 bases. Germline CDR1 SGHRS, CDR2 YFSETQ. The CDR3 is 14 residues long. The CDR3 DNA sequence: TGCGCCAGCAGCTTGGGGGGTAGCGGGAGTGAGCAGTTCTTC. This encodes CASSLGGSGSEQFF.

The chain links TRBV7-6 to TRBJ1-4; D unclear. The CDR3 is 15 amino acids. V was trimmed by 2 bases and J by 5 bases, leaving 12 bases between them. CDR1 and CDR2 from the germline V gene are SGHVS and FNYEAQ. The CDR3 protein is CASSLSASGNEKLFF. The CDR3 coding sequence is TGTGCCAGCAGCTTATCAGCTTCGGGGAATGAAAAACTGTTTTTT.

This clone came up a few times. The CDR3 DNA reads as TGTGCCAGCAGCTACACGTACAGGGGATCCTACGAGCAGTACTTC. Protein product: CASSYTYRGSYEQYF. This rearrangement joins TRBV11-2 to TRBJ2-7; 7 nucleotides line up with TRBD1. Losses at the gene ends were 4 bases for V and 1 base for J; bases not matched to a gene: 7. This CDR3 region has 15 residues. CDR1 and CDR2 (germline): SGHAT, FQNNGV.

The chain uses TRBV29-1 and TRBJ1-4; 9 bases fit TRBD1. The CDR3 spans 14 residues. V dropped 0 bases and J dropped 8; count of bases not matched to a gene: 4. The germline V gene has CDR1 SQVTM and CDR2 ANQGSEA. The CDR3 nucleotides are TGCAGCGTTGAAGACGGGACAGGGCGGGAAAAACTGTTTTTT. Residues: CSVEDGTGREKLFF.

J is TRBJ2-1 and V is TRBV7-9; the D gene is possibly TRBD1 (5 bases). The CDR3 spans 12 residues. The germline CDR1 and CDR2 sequences are SEHNR and FQNEAQ (reference sequence). The V gene lost 5 bases and the J gene lost 9 bases, with 11 bases spanning the gap. The CDR3 reads CASSDPGSEQFF. The CDR3 DNA reads TGTGCCAGCAGCGACCCAGGGTCTGAGCAGTTCTTC.

This clone has just a few counts. The gene calls are TRBV6-5 and TRBJ1-3; D may be TRBD1 (6 bases). Germline loops: CDR1 MNHEY, CDR2 SVGAGI. The CDR3 is 15 residues long. Trimming removed 6 bases at V and 7 bases at J, with 19 bases between. Here the CDR3 reads CASSRPGHSPNTIYF. DNA of the CDR3: TGTGCCAGCAGCAGACCGGGACATTCGCCGAACACCATATATTTT.

This chain connects TRBV7-8 to TRBJ1-6; tentative D call: TRBD1 (6 bases). The V and J ends lost 5 bases and 5 bases respectively, with 19 bases between them. The CDR3 consists of 17 residues. From germline, CDR1 is SGHVS and CDR2 FQNEAQ. The CDR3, as DNA: TGTGCCAGCAGCAGAGAGACAGGATGGGGTAATAATTCACCCCTCCACTTT. Translated: CASSRETGWGNNSPLHF.

The J gene is TRBJ2-7, the V gene TRBV18; 14 nucleotides align to TRBD2. Germline V gives CDR1 KGHSH, CDR2 LQKENI. The CDR3 has 18 amino acids. The V gene end was trimmed by 3 bases and the J gene end by 4 bases; junction bases not matched to a gene: 11. The CDR3 sequence: CASSPPLRLAGGRYEQYF. The CDR3, as DNA: TGTGCCAGCTCACCTCCACTTAGACTAGCGGGAGGGCGATACGAGCAGTACTTC.